The 5 T cell receptor beta chains reported below all come from one sample, sequenced in a study of OX40 agonist ivuxolimab in advanced cancers. Here immunoSEQ multiplex PCR was the method, and the copy in TCRdb shows in-frame clones only, minus some. The table includes some 64,000 clones, approximately 85% detected once. Sequenced material: CD4+ or CD8+ T cells sorted from blood, taken in a trial of the OX40 agonist ivuxolimab. The source of these receptors is an adult with an advanced solid tumor such as melanoma, head and neck, liver or kidney cancer.

The chain has TRBV6-5 and TRBJ2-7; tentatively, D is TRBD1 or TRBD2 (5 bases each). CDR1 and CDR2 (germline): MNHEY, SVGAGI. CDR3 length equals 13 residues. The V gene lost 4 bases and the J gene lost 4 bases, with 11 bases spanning the gap. The CDR3, as DNA: TGTGCCAGCAGTTCGGGACGGATTTACGAGCAGTACTTC. Its protein is CASSSGRIYEQYF.

To note about this clone: Additional DNA sequences in this sample encode the identical CDR3. The chain has TRBV4-1 and TRBJ2-1; D possibly corresponds to TRBD2 (5 bases). CDR3 length: 14 residues. Per the germline V gene, CDR1 is MGHRA and CDR2 is YSYEKL. The V end was cut by 1 base, the J end by 8 bases, with 12 bases between. Written as DNA, the CDR3 is TGCGCCAGCAGCCAAGGGGTGCTAGCTCATGAGCAGTTCTTC. This sequence encodes CASSQGVLAHEQFF.

The genes are TRBV11-3 and TRBJ2-1; 9 bases map to TRBD2. This CDR3 comprises 16 residues. Germline V gene data show CDR1 as SGHNT and CDR2 as YENEEA. V dropped 0 bases and J dropped 12; count of bases not matched to a gene: 12. CDR3: CASSLDGTSQGGVQFF. The CDR3 nucleotides read TGTGCCAGCAGCTTAGATGGGACTAGCCAGGGCGGTGTGCAGTTCTTC.

The V call is TRBV28, the J call TRBJ2-5, with a possible D match to TRBD2 (5 bases). The DNA end is more similar to TRBJ2-7, so the J call may be wrong. Per the germline V gene, CDR1 is MDHEN and CDR2 is SYDVKM. The CDR3 totals 13 residues. The CDR3: CASSPPGTYEQYF. Written as DNA, the CDR3 is TGTGCCAGCAGTCCGCCCGGGACCTACGAGCAGTACTTC.

The chain joins TRBV9 to TRBJ2-3; 14 positions match TRBD2. The trim removed 4 bases at V and 5 bases at J, leaving 3 bases unmatched. The CDR3 runs 15 residues. Per the germline V gene, CDR1 is SGDLS and CDR2 is YYNGEE. Here the CDR3 reads CASSRLAGGLDTQYF. CDR3 coding DNA: TGTGCCAGCAGCCGACTAGCGGGGGGGCTAGATACGCAGTATTTT.